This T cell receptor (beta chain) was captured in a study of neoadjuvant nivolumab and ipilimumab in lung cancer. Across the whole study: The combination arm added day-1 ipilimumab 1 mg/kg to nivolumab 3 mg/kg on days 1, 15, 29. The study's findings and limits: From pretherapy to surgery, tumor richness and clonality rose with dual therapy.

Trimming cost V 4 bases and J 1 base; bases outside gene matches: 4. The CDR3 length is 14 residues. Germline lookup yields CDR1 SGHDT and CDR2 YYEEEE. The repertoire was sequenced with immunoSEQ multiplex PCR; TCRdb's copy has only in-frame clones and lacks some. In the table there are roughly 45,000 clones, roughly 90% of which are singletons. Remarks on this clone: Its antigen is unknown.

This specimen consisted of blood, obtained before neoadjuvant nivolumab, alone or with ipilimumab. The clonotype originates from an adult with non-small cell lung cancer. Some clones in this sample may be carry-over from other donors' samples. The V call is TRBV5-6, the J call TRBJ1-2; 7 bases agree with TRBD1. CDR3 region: CASSRTGLNYGYTF. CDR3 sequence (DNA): TGTGCCAGCAGCCGGACAGGTCTTAACTATGGCTACACCTTC.